The next 5 T cell receptor beta chains were all read from a single sample in a study of cytomegalovirus exposure and HLA in healthy donors. The protocol was immunoSEQ multiplex PCR, while the TCRdb copy is restricted to in-frame clones and leaves out a portion. The table lists about 130,000 clones, approximately 95% of them singletons. Source material: PBMCs. The receptors here all came from a man aged 18-30 years in good health and CMV-seronegative.

The chain employs TRBV9 and TRBJ1-3; D is unclear. This CDR3 contains 15 residues. Deletions cut 4 bases from V and 0 bases from J, with 11 bases between. Looked up from germline, CDR1 is SGDLS and CDR2 is YYNGEE. CDR3 loop: CASSPYDSSGNTIYF. CDR3 coding DNA: TGTGCCAGCAGCCCTTACGATAGCTCTGGAAACACCATATATTTT.

The rearrangement joins TRBV6-1 to TRBJ1-1; D uncertain. This CDR3 is 15 amino acids long. V was pared by 8 bases and J by 4 bases, with 20 bases between. Germline assignment: CDR1 MNHNS and CDR2 SASEGT. CDR3 sequence (DNA): TGTGCCAGCCCCCGGAGCAGCCAGGACTTCACTGAAGCTTTCTTT. It codes for CASPRSSQDFTEAFF.

The rearrangement joins TRBV18 to TRBJ2-5; 8 bases are a match to TRBD1. In germline, CDR1 is KGHSH, CDR2 LQKENI. The V segment lost 5 bases and the J segment 2 bases; nucleotides outside the gene matches: 1. This CDR3 is 13 amino acids long. CDR3 sequence reads: CASSWTGQETQYF. The CDR3 bases are TGTGCCAGCTCATGGACAGGGCAAGAGACCCAGTACTTC. Using reference TRBV18 and TRBJ2-5 for the parts outside the CDR3, the full variable domain is NAGVMQNPRHLVRRRGQEARLRCSPMKGHSHVYWYRQLPEEGLKFMVYLQKENIIDESGMPKERFSAEFPKEGPSILRIQQVVRGDSAAYFCASSWTGQETQYFGPGTRLLVL.

The genes are TRBV28 and TRBJ2-3; D is undetermined. Trimming removed 5 bases from V and 2 bases from J, with 5 bases in between. The CDR3 runs 12 residues. The germline gives CDR1 MDHEN, CDR2 SYDVKM. The CDR3 protein is CASSLLTDTQYF. DNA for the CDR3: TGTGCCAGCAGTCTCCTCACAGATACGCAGTATTTT.

The chain joins TRBV6-6 to TRBJ2-1, with D maybe TRBD2 (6 bases). This CDR3 spans 15 amino acids. The germline V and J ends were trimmed by 2 bases and 10 bases, with 18 bases remaining between them. Germline CDR1 and CDR2: MNHNY and SVGAGI (reference sequence). In nucleotides, the CDR3 is TGTGCCAGCAGTTACGCCGGAGGGGCGAAGGTCGAGCAGTTCTTC. Protein: CASSYAGGAKVEQFF.